Below are 15 T cell receptor beta chains sequenced from a single sample in a study of post-analysis software for immune sequencing data. General study results and limits: Higher frequency in patients than in controls was seen for roughly five TRBV segments, with TRBV5-6, TRBV5-1 and TRBV20-1 among them.

Libraries were made from TCR beta cDNA, and they carried unique molecular identifiers. TCRdb reanalysed the PCR reads using MiXCR and keeps one entry per CDR3 protein. This table holds about 400,000 distinct CDR3 sequences, roughly 36% found once. These TCRs are of unknown antigen specificity. The sequencing sample was made of blood. Receptors originate from a girl aged 5 to 17 with multiple sclerosis.

This clonotype showed up just a few times. V usage is TRBV5-5 and J usage is TRBJ1-5; maybe TRBD1 (6 bases). The CDR3 length is 15 residues. Germline assignment: CDR1 SGHKS and CDR2 YYEKEE (reference sequence). The germline V and J ends were trimmed by 4 bases and 4 bases, with 15 bases remaining between them. CDR3 residues: CASSRVSGDNQPQHF. The CDR3 coding sequence is TGTGCCAGCAGCCGCGTTTCAGGGGATAATCAGCCCCAGCATTTT.

J is TRBJ2-1 and V is TRBV20-1; 13 positions match TRBD2. V was pared by 4 bases and J by 6 bases, with 9 bases of the junction left unmatched. The CDR3 loop spans 16 amino acids. The germline CDR1 and CDR2 sequences are DFQATT and SNEGSKA (reference sequence). CDR3: CSANPGLAGRPNEQFF. DNA for the CDR3: TGCAGTGCTAATCCGGGACTAGCGGGGAGGCCCAATGAGCAGTTCTTC.

This clonotype was seen a few times. The chain recombines TRBV12-3 or TRBV12-4 with TRBJ1-1; TRBD1 aligns across 7 bases. The CDR3 has 13 amino acids. Trimming removed 6 bases from V and 5 bases from J; junction bases left unmatched: 6. The CDR3 region is CASSGRGRTEAFF. The CDR3 nucleotides are TGTGCCAGCAGCGGAAGGGGGCGGACTGAAGCTTTCTTT.

This chain joins TRBV7-2 and TRBJ1-1; a possible D gene is TRBD1 (5 bases). The CDR3 has 12 amino acids. Germline V gene data show CDR1 as SGHTA and CDR2 as FQGNSA. V gave up 5 bases and J gave up 11 bases, with 15 bases separating them. DNA for the CDR3: TGTGCCAGCAGCCCTTCGGGGGGGTGGGCTTTCTTT. Amino acids: CASSPSGGWAFF.

This chain joins TRBV7-6 and TRBJ2-2; possible D gene TRBD1, 6 bases. Looked up from germline, CDR1 is SGHVS and CDR2 is FNYEAQ. The CDR3 is 15 residues long. Trimming pared 9 bases from V and 3 bases from J, leaving 17 bases between. For the CDR3, the DNA is TGTGCCAGTTATACAGGGTCCGGAGACACCGGGGAGCTGTTTTTT. This codes for CASYTGSGDTGELFF.

This sequence joins TRBV7-9 and TRBJ2-7; a possible D gene is TRBD2 (6 bases). CDR3 length: 13 amino acids. CDR1 is SEHNR, CDR2 FQNEAQ, per germline (reference sequence). V lost 8 bases and J 1 base, leaving 12 bases between the germline ends. The CDR3 protein is CASSGRRSYEQYF. CDR3 nucleotides: TGTGCCAGCTCAGGGAGGCGGTCCTACGAGCAGTACTTC.

This clonotype was seen a few times. The J gene is TRBJ2-7, the V gene TRBV7-2; no clear D gene. CDR3 size: 12 residues. CDR1 is SGHTA and CDR2 is FQGNSA in the germline V gene. The V and J ends lost 3 bases and 7 bases respectively, with 10 bases between them. Here the CDR3 reads CASSFIDEEQYF. Here the CDR3 DNA reads TGTGCCAGCAGCTTCATAGATGAGGAGCAGTACTTC.

V gene TRBV12-3 or TRBV12-4 combines with J gene TRBJ2-2; TRBD2 agrees at 7 bases. V shed 3 bases and J 3 bases; nucleotides not matched to a gene: 7. This CDR3 spans 16 amino acids. The CDR3 region is CASSLGLAVYTGELFF. The CDR3 region has the DNA TGTGCCAGCAGTTTGGGGCTAGCGGTTTACACCGGGGAGCTGTTTTTT.

The gene calls are TRBV12-3 or TRBV12-4 and TRBJ2-5; no clear D. The CDR3 has 15 amino acids. V was shortened by 1 base and J by 4 bases, with 13 bases between the two germline ends. Written as DNA, the CDR3 is TGTGCCAGCAGTTTAGGGGCCGAAGCCGGAGAGACCCAGTACTTC. Translated, it gives CASSLGAEAGETQYF.

J is TRBJ2-1 and V is TRBV14; 7 bases fit TRBD1. CDR1 and CDR2 (germline): SGHDN, FVKESK. The CDR3 length is 17 residues. Trimming removed 0 bases from V and 4 bases from J; junction bases left unmatched: 9. Here the CDR3 reads CASSQDRGTDLYNEQFF. For the CDR3, the DNA is TGTGCCAGCAGCCAAGATAGGGGGACAGACCTATACAATGAGCAGTTCTTC.

There are a few counts of this clonotype. The chain is built from TRBV9 and TRBJ1-2; no clear D. CDR3 length: 12 residues. V was clipped by 0 bases and J by 7 bases, with 7 bases between them. Germline-derived CDR1 and CDR2 are SGDLS and YYNGEE. The CDR3 is CASSVVGGGYTF. The CDR3 DNA follows: TGTGCCAGCAGCGTAGTAGGAGGTGGCTACACCTTC.

As to this clonotype: At one end, the junction sequence differs from germline, possibly due to a read error. This chain joins TRBV20-1 and TRBJ2-1, with 7 bases that match TRBD1. The CDR3 runs to 16 residues. Germline V gives CDR1 DFQATT, CDR2 SNEGSKA (reference sequence). The chain's CDR3 is CSARDLRQGQYSEQFF. CDR3 DNA sequence: TGCAGTGCTAGAGATCTGAGACAGGGACAATACAGTGAGCAGTTCTTC.

This clonotype was counted ten times or more. The gene calls are TRBV7-2 and TRBJ2-5, with 8 bases fitting TRBD2. CDR1 SGHTA and CDR2 FQGNSA come from the germline V gene. The CDR3 spans 14 residues. Unmatched junction bases numbered 5, after V lost 4 bases and J lost 4 bases. This CDR3 reads CASSYQSGGETQYF. The CDR3 DNA is TGTGCCAGCAGCTACCAAAGCGGGGGAGAGACCCAGTACTTC. Full variable domain (remainder filled in from reference TRBV7-2 and TRBJ2-5): GAGVSQSPSNKVTEKGKDVELRCDPISGHTALYWYRQSLGQGLEFLIYFQGNSAPDKSGLPSDRFSAERTGGSVSTLTIQRTQQEDSAVYLCASSYQSGGETQYFGPGTRLLVL.

This clonotype was seen a handful of times. This chain links TRBV20-1 with TRBJ2-3; 11 nucleotides line up with TRBD2. This CDR3 region has 14 residues. Germline assignment: CDR1 DFQATT and CDR2 SNEGSKA (reference sequence). The V gene end was trimmed by 5 bases and the J gene end by 4 bases; junction bases not matched to a gene: 5. The CDR3 nucleotides are TGCAGTGCTCCCGTAGCGGGGGGGGCAGATACGCAGTATTTT. This sequence encodes CSAPVAGGADTQYF.

Regarding this clonotype: One junction end does not reproduce the germline sequence, and a read error may be involved. The V gene is TRBV4-1, the J gene TRBJ2-1; D gene ambiguous. In germline, CDR1 is MGHRA, CDR2 YSYEKL. The length of the CDR3 is 12 residues. The CDR3 spells CASNQEDDEQFF. In DNA form, the CDR3 reads TGCGCCAGCAACCAAGAGGACGATGAGCAGTTCTTC.